Included here is one T cell receptor beta chain sequence, with context. This CDR3 comprises 13 residues. Trimming removed 2 bases at V and 9 bases at J, with 11 bases between. Germline V lookup: CDR1 SEHNR, CDR2 FQNEAQ (reference sequence). Using immunoSEQ multiplex PCR, the repertoire was profiled, and TCRdb retains in-frame clones only, with some absent. The repertoire consists of some 2 million clones, with over 85% occurring once and the leading ten covering around 1.1%. As defined, naive CD8 cells were CD45RO-negative and positively selected for CCR7, with terminally differentiated effector memory CD45RA+ cells excluded. The data stem from a study of shared clonotypes between healthy human individuals.

The sequence was collected from a man younger than 35 in good health. The chain joins TRBV7-9 to TRBJ2-1; D unresolved. Material: naive CD8+ T cells sorted from blood. The CDR3 DNA is TGTGCCAGCAGCTTACCCGGTCAGGTTGAGCAGTTCTTC. It is translated as CASSLPGQVEQFF.